Listed below are T cell receptor beta chains from one sample, sequenced in a study of blood T cell repertoires in COVID-19. The repertoire was sequenced with immunoSEQ multiplex PCR; TCRdb's copy has only in-frame clones and lacks some. This sample carries about 210,000 clones, 82% of them seen once, and the ten largest clones take more than 10%. The sequenced sample was peripheral blood. The origin of the receptors is a woman aged 40-49 years with acute or convalescent COVID-19. Both conserved end residues are part of each CDR3. A D gene is named only where the DNA matches it firmly. Expanded clones get a size class; other rows say once, few or many, or leave the size out.

clone_size,d_call,j_call,v_call,cdr3_nt,cdr3_aa
few,TRBD1,TRBJ1-6,TRBV7-2,TGTGCCAGCAGCTTAAGCACAGGGGCGAATTCACCCCTCCACTTT,CASSLSTGANSPLHF
-,-,TRBJ1-6,TRBV5-1,TGCGCCAGCAGCAGGACGACAGACCTTAATTCACCCCTCCACTTT,CASSRTTDLNSPLHF
-,-,TRBJ1-2,TRBV6-5,TGTGCCAGCACAGCCAGGGGCAACTATGGCTACACCTTC,CASTARGNYGYTF
-,TRBD2,TRBJ2-5,TRBV19,TGTGCCACCCGCCCGGGGGGTAGCGGGAGTAGAGAGACCCAGTACTTC,CATRPGGSGSRETQYF
-,TRBD1,TRBJ1-4,TRBV19,TGTGCCAGTAGTCGACCGGGACAGCCGAATGAAAAACTGTTTTTT,CASSRPGQPNEKLFF
-,-,TRBJ2-1,TRBV11-2,TGTGCCAGCAGCTTAAACACTAGCCCCAATGAGCAGTTCTTC,CASSLNTSPNEQFF
few,-,TRBJ1-1,TRBV5-6,TGTGCCAGCACCAAACTCTCGGGGTCGGTAGAAGAAGCTTTCTTT,CASTKLSGSVEEAFF
-,-,TRBJ2-3,TRBV7-8,TGTGCCAGCCACGGGAGAAGGACAGATACGCAGTATTTT,CASHGRRTDTQYF
-,TRBD1,TRBJ2-2,TRBV19,TGTGCCAGTAGTCCCCGGGACAGGGGGCGTACCGGGGAGCTGTTTTTT,CASSPRDRGRTGELFF
-,TRBD2,TRBJ2-7,TRBV6-1,TGTGCCAGCAGTGAAGCGCCACTAGCGGGTAACGAGCAGTACTTC,CASSEAPLAGNEQYF
-,TRBD1,TRBJ2-7,TRBV2,TGTGCCAGCAGTGAAGGGGACAGGGGCCTACGCGAGCAGTACTTC,CASSEGDRGLREQYF
-,-,TRBJ2-1,TRBV13,TGTGCCAGCAGCTTTTATCAGTCCGAGCGCGGGGCCTACAATGAGCAGTTCTTC,CASSFYQSERGAYNEQFF
-,TRBD2,TRBJ2-7,TRBV27,TGTGCCAGCAGTTCCCAGCCGCTTAGCGGGGGGTATCCCTACGAGCAGTACTTC,CASSSQPLSGGYPYEQYF
-,-,TRBJ1-2,TRBV27,TGTGCCAGCAGTTCCCTCACGACTTCTAACTATGGCTACACCTTC,CASSSLTTSNYGYTF
once,-,TRBJ2-2,TRBV24-1,TGTGCCACCAGTGATCCGGTGGCAGGGGACACCGGGGAGCTGTTTTTT,CATSDPVAGDTGELFF
-,-,TRBJ1-1,TRBV13,TGTGCCAGCAGCTGGGCAAACACTGAAGCTTTCTTT,CASSWANTEAFF
-,TRBD1,TRBJ1-2,TRBV5-1,TGCGCCAGCAGCTTGGACCTCCGGGACAGGGAAATCTATGGCTACACCTTC,CASSLDLRDREIYGYTF
-,-,TRBJ2-7,TRBV3-1/TRBV3-2,TGTGCCAGCAGCCAAGTTAGCGACGAGCAGTACTTC,CASSQVSDEQYF
-,TRBD2,TRBJ2-7,TRBV10-3,TGTGCCATCAGTGGCACGGGGGGGCCCTACGAGCAGTACTTC,CAISGTGGPYEQYF
-,TRBD1,TRBJ2-7,TRBV20-1,TGCAGTGCTAGTGGGGGGACAGGGAATCTCTACGAGCAGTACTTC,CSASGGTGNLYEQYF
once,TRBD1,TRBJ1-2,TRBV4-1,TGCGCCAGCAGCCAAGAGAGTGGCACAGGGGACGCAAGCTATGGCTACACCTTC,CASSQESGTGDASYGYTF
-,-,TRBJ2-2,TRBV6-5,TGTGCCAGCACAGGGCCGAACACCGGGGAGCTGTTTTTT,CASTGPNTGELFF
-,-,TRBJ2-3,TRBV14,TGTGCCAGCAGCCCAGAGGGCGGGAAATATACGCAGTATTTT,CASSPEGGKYTQYF
few,TRBD2,TRBJ2-7,TRBV7-2,TGTGCCAGCAGCTTAGTGACTAGCGGGAGGGCCAACGAGCAGTACTTC,CASSLVTSGRANEQYF
few,TRBD1,TRBJ1-1,TRBV24-1,TGTGCCACCAGTGATTTCCTCGACAGGGGGCGTGTGTACACTGAAGCTTTCTTT,CATSDFLDRGRVYTEAFF
-,TRBD2,TRBJ2-7,TRBV19,TGTGCCAGTAGTACGTCGGGACTCCTAGCGGGGCCCCCTCGGGAGCAGTACTTC,CASSTSGLLAGPPREQYF
-,TRBD1,TRBJ1-5,TRBV20-1,TGCAGTGCTAGTCTCTCGACAGGGGCTGTCGGGCCCCAGCATTTT,CSASLSTGAVGPQHF
-,TRBD2,TRBJ2-5,TRBV24-1,TGTGCCACCAGTGATTTCACCCTAGCGGGAGGGCAAGAGACCCAGTACTTC,CATSDFTLAGGQETQYF
-,TRBD2,TRBJ2-3,TRBV23-1,TGCGCCAGCAGTCAATCGTATGGGCTAGCGGTTAGCACAGATACGCAGTATTTT,CASSQSYGLAVSTDTQYF
-,-,TRBJ2-2,TRBV11-3,TGTGCCAGCAGCTTAGCAGGGGGGAACGGGGAGCTGTTTTTT,CASSLAGGNGELFF
once,-,TRBJ1-2,TRBV9,TGTGCCAGCAGCGCGGATGTGGGGGCGTACCATGGCTACACCTTC,CASSADVGAYHGYTF
-,-,TRBJ2-6,TRBV3-1/TRBV3-2,TGTGCCAGCAGCCACTACGTCTCTGGGGCCAACGTCCTGACTTTC,CASSHYVSGANVLTF
-,TRBD2,TRBJ2-7,TRBV9,TGTGCCAGCAGCTCCGGACTAGTTGCGACTTACGAGCAGTACTTC,CASSSGLVATYEQYF
once,TRBD2,TRBJ2-7,TRBV10-3,TGTGCCATCAGTGAACTCTCTCCGGGACTAGCGGAGCAGTACTTC,CAISELSPGLAEQYF
-,-,TRBJ2-4,TRBV18,TGTGCCAGCTCACTCGCGACTGACAAAAACATTCAGTACTTC,CASSLATDKNIQYF
-,TRBD2,TRBJ2-2,TRBV7-2,TGTGCCAGCAGCTTACTCCCCGGGACTAGCGGGAGTAATACCGGGGAGCTGTTTTTT,CASSLLPGTSGSNTGELFF
once,-,TRBJ2-1,TRBV5-6,TGTGCCAGCAGCAGCTTGACACCTTACAATGAGCAGTTCTTC,CASSSLTPYNEQFF
-,-,TRBJ2-1,TRBV5-1,TGCGCCAGCAGCTTCTTGGGCAATCGGGGGAGCTCCTACAATGAGCAGTTCTTC,CASSFLGNRGSSYNEQFF
-,TRBD1,TRBJ1-1,TRBV7-2,TGTGCCAGCAGCTTAGTTACAGGGGGAAACACTGAAGCTTTCTTT,CASSLVTGGNTEAFF
few,TRBD2,TRBJ2-1,TRBV9,TGTGCCAGCAGCGTAGACGGGGGGTACGGGAATGAGCAGTTCTTC,CASSVDGGYGNEQFF
-,TRBD2,TRBJ2-1,TRBV7-2,TGTGCCAGCAGCTCGCCGGGTATAGCGGGAGTGTCCTACAATGAGCAGTTCTTC,CASSSPGIAGVSYNEQFF
-,-,TRBJ1-1,TRBV27,TGTGCCAGCAGAGGTTCGGGTACTGAAGCTTTCTTT,CASRGSGTEAFF